The next 16 T cell receptor beta chains were all read from a single sample in a study of shared clonotypes between healthy human individuals. This table comes from immunoSEQ multiplex PCR, and its TCRdb copy is limited to in-frame clones, with some not included. The sample has some 2,000,000 clones, nearly 97% seen once; the top ten hold roughly 0.13%. Specimen: naive CD4+ T cells sorted from blood. The subset denotes: CD45RA+ positively selected. The receptor set was obtained from a man younger than 30 in good health.

The rearrangement uses TRBV2 and TRBJ2-3, with 11 bases fitting TRBD2. The CDR3 is 15 residues long. Germline V gives CDR1 SNHLY, CDR2 FYNNEI. V shed 5 bases, J shed 0 bases, and the junction held 1 base outside the gene matches. CDR3 in amino acids: CASSWTSGSTDTQYF. For the CDR3, the DNA is TGTGCCAGCAGTTGGACTAGCGGGAGCACAGATACGCAGTATTTT.

This sequence joins TRBV9 and TRBJ2-7; D is tentatively TRBD1 or TRBD2 (5 bases each). The V gene lost 5 bases and the J gene lost 2 bases, with 11 bases spanning the gap. The CDR3 spans 13 residues. Germline V gene sequence: CDR1 SGDLS, CDR2 YYNGEE. Here the CDR3 DNA reads TGTGCCAGCAGTCGGGACGGAACCTACGAGCAGTACTTC. Translation gives CASSRDGTYEQYF.

The chain links TRBV7-9 to TRBJ2-7, with 9 bases that match TRBD1. In germline, CDR1 is SEHNR, CDR2 FQNEAQ (reference sequence). Trimming took 3 bases from V and 2 from J; bases not matched to a gene: 5. CDR3 length: 15 amino acids. CDR3 coding DNA: TGTGCCAGCAGCTTTGAAGGGACAGGGACCTACGAGCAGTACTTC. Protein product: CASSFEGTGTYEQYF.

This rearrangement joins TRBV6-1 to TRBJ1-5; no reliable D call. This CDR3 is built from 15 residues. The germline CDR1 and CDR2 sequences are MNHNS and SASEGT. V was pared by 2 bases and J by 7 bases, with 15 bases between. In DNA form, the CDR3 reads TGTGCCAGCAGTGAACACCCTCACCAAGGGCAGCCCCAGCATTTT. This sequence encodes CASSEHPHQGQPQHF.

The chain is built from TRBV28 and TRBJ1-2; 10 nucleotides match TRBD1. In germline, CDR1 is MDHEN, CDR2 SYDVKM. The trim removed 4 bases at V and 3 bases at J, leaving 8 bases unmatched. This CDR3 contains 16 residues. CDR3 in amino acids: CASSSPDRGAYYGYTF. CDR3 bases: TGTGCCAGCAGTTCCCCGGACAGGGGGGCTTACTATGGCTACACCTTC.

On this clone itself: In the same sample, other DNA sequences code for this CDR3. The chain links TRBV10-1 to TRBJ1-1; D is unresolved. Germline values: CDR1 WNHNN, CDR2 SYGVQD (reference sequence). Trimming removed 0 bases from V and 2 bases from J, with 1 base in between. The CDR3 consists of 12 residues. CDR3 residues: CASSESNTEAFF. Written as DNA, the CDR3 is TGCGCCAGCAGTGAGTCTAACACTGAAGCTTTCTTT.

The rearrangement links TRBV11-2 to TRBJ2-7; D possibly matches TRBD1 or TRBD2 (5 bases each). This CDR3 comprises 14 residues. V gave up 1 base and J gave up 6 bases, with 13 bases separating them. Germline V CDR1 and CDR2: SGHAT, FQNNGV. The CDR3 spells CASSLARGPTEQYF. The CDR3 nucleotides read TGTGCCAGCAGCTTAGCCCGGGGACCGACCGAGCAGTACTTC.

The CDR3 region is CAINTGRQETQYF. The CDR3 nucleotides are TGTGCCATCAACACCGGGAGACAAGAGACCCAGTACTTC. The chain links TRBV10-3 to TRBJ2-5, with D possibly matching TRBD2 (6 bases). This CDR3 spans 13 amino acids. Trimming removed 7 bases from V and 2 bases from J, with 11 bases in between. Per the germline V gene, CDR1 is ENHRY and CDR2 is SYGVKD.

The V call is TRBV2, the J call TRBJ2-2; D perhaps matches TRBD2 (6 bases). Looked up from germline, CDR1 is SNHLY and CDR2 is FYNNEI. Trimming pared 4 bases from V and 2 bases from J, leaving 11 bases between. The CDR3 is made up of 15 amino acids. DNA of the CDR3: TGTGCCAGCAGTGGGAGTAGCGGAAACACCGGGGAGCTGTTTTTT. Translating it yields CASSGSSGNTGELFF.

This chain's CDR3 is CASSDPGKGATEAFF. The CDR3 DNA is TGTGCCAGCAGCGACCCGGGAAAAGGGGCGACTGAAGCTTTCTTT. The chain recombines TRBV2 with TRBJ1-1, with D perhaps TRBD1 (5 bases). V dropped 6 bases and J dropped 5 bases, with 19 bases sitting between them. The CDR3 has 15 residues. CDR1 is SNHLY, CDR2 FYNNEI, per germline.

This clone was seen a single time. The V call is TRBV11-2, the J call TRBJ1-1; D remains ambiguous. This CDR3 is built from 12 residues. Germline CDR1 is SGHAT and CDR2 is FQNNGV. The V end lost 2 bases, the J end lost 10 bases, and 11 bases lay between the germline ends. The CDR3, as DNA: TGTGCCAGCAGCTTAAACGGCCTCGGAGCTTTCTTT. Protein: CASSLNGLGAFF.

The chain joins TRBV6-1 to TRBJ1-6; D unresolved. With 6 bases removed from V and 0 bases from J, the gap between germline ends came to 9 bases. Germline V gives CDR1 MNHNS, CDR2 SASEGT. This CDR3 has 15 amino acids. The CDR3 bases are TGTGCCAGCAGCCTCGGTAGCTCCTATAATTCACCCCTCCACTTT. Translated, it gives CASSLGSSYNSPLHF.

A word on this clone: Other nucleotide sequences from this sample produce the same CDR3. The chain links TRBV29-1 to TRBJ2-7, with D perhaps matching TRBD2 (10 bases). The CDR3 extends over 15 amino acids. Germline values: CDR1 SQVTM, CDR2 ANQGSEA. The V gene lost 6 bases and the J gene lost 0 bases, with 18 bases spanning the gap. The CDR3: CSVAGGTGSSYEQYF. In DNA, the CDR3 is TGCAGCGTAGCGGGGGGGACAGGGAGCTCCTACGAGCAGTACTTC.

The CDR3 nucleotides read TGTGCCAGCAGTGATCAGCGAGAGACCCAGTACTTC. It specifies CASSDQRETQYF. J is TRBJ2-5 and V is TRBV6-1; D call uncertain. The CDR3 has 12 residues. Trimming took 3 bases from V and 4 from J, leaving 6 bases between them. The V gene's germline CDR1 is MNHNS and CDR2 SASEGT.

V gene TRBV7-2 combines with J gene TRBJ2-7, with 8 bases fitting TRBD2. V shed 1 base and J 0 bases; nucleotides not matched to a gene: 5. The CDR3 has 16 residues. Germline V gives CDR1 SGHTA, CDR2 FQGNSA. CDR3 DNA: TGTGCCAGCAGCTTAGTTACGGGAGGGCCCTCCTACGAGCAGTACTTC. It encodes CASSLVTGGPSYEQYF.

This chain links TRBV6-6 with TRBJ2-4, with 10 bases identical to TRBD1. V trimming: 7 bases; J trimming: 1 base; junction bases outside the gene matches: 4. Germline CDR1 and CDR2: MNHNY and SVGAGI (reference sequence). The CDR3 totals 15 residues. The CDR3 DNA reads TGTGCCAGCAACGACAGGGGGCAGGCCAAAAACATTCAGTACTTC. The encoded protein is CASNDRGQAKNIQYF.